This T cell receptor (beta chain) was sequenced for a study of read filtering for tumor transcriptome and immune sequencing. Germline V CDR1 and CDR2: MNHEY, SVGEGT. The length of the CDR3 is 14 residues. This clonotype was observed a handful of times. Its antigen is as yet unknown. One end of the junction does not line up with germline, which may come from a read error. Study conclusions and caveats: Correlation between methods rose after single-read clonotypes were removed. Sorted CD138-negative bone marrow cells were not purified T cells.

The library was built from about 400 ng RNA with molecular barcoded adaptors for alpha/delta and beta/gamma chains. TCRdb fed the reads into MiXCR, producing one record per CDR3 protein. The sample has more than 70,000 distinct CDR3 sequences, under 25% seen once. The sequencing input was a population of CD138-negative cells sorted from bone marrow. The chain employs TRBV6-2 or TRBV6-3 and TRBJ1-5, with D perhaps matching TRBD1 (6 bases). The clonotype comes from a donor aged 40 or older with multiple myeloma. CDR3 region: CTSSPRTVNQPQHF. The DNA for the CDR3 is TGTACCAGCAGTCCCCGGACAGTCAATCAGCCCCAGCATTTT.